This TCR beta chain was sequenced for a study of cytomegalovirus exposure and HLA in healthy donors. Primers included in the PCR were 60 Vbeta and 13 Jbeta primers. Per the original data handling: Later analysis identified tens of millions of unique TCR beta chains, about 10 million shared. TCRdb's copy holds only in-frame clones and misses some; the assay was immunoSEQ multiplex PCR. V, J and clone size are taken as reported in that table, and D and trimming were inferred from the DNA itself. The sample includes about 180,000 clones, about three quarters of them seen just once. With respect to this clone: The antigen remains unidentified.

Broader study findings: Being productive about 90% or about 30% of the time was typical of most TCR beta V segments in an earlier analysis. Overall, approximately 150 TCR beta chains were annotated as cytomegalovirus-associated.

The CDR3 totals 13 residues. Germline-derived CDR1 and CDR2 are SNHLY and FYNNEI. Trimming at V came to 5 bases and at J to 3 bases, leaving 4 bases not matched to a gene. The TCR was taken from a female donor in good health and CMV-seronegative. Sequencing was carried out using PBMCs. V gene TRBV2 combines with J gene TRBJ2-7; 7 bases fit TRBD1. This chain's CDR3 is CASSKGDSYEQYF. The CDR3 nucleotides read TGTGCCAGCAGTAAAGGGGACAGCTACGAGCAGTACTTC.